Below, one T cell receptor (beta chain) is given with its context. The clone's antigen remains unknown. No base quality values were provided; no much bigger clone lies one nucleotide off. The data were taken from a study of early T cells in non-severe SARS-CoV-2 infection (dated by TCRdb to about 2021). A note on the overall study: Bulk RNA from unsorted whole blood was used for TCR sequencing, so alpha and beta chains could not be paired.

The CDR3 sequence holds 15 residues, the cysteine and phenylalanine included. Solely the CDR3 DNA is kept, with 45 bases framed from the first base. The germline V gene specifies SGHAT as CDR1 and FQNNGV as CDR2. Compared with germline, V lacks 3 bases and J lacks 6 bases; bases without a gene match: 8. Set within a cohort of healthcare workers in London, UK, this nested case-control study involved weekly PCR testing of nasopharyngeal swabs along with blood sampling. Healthcare workers were recruited during the week of the UK lockdown, between 23 and 31 March 2020, and followed weekly for up to roughly 15 weeks. The library was built by means of 5' RACE. Sequenced using a NextSeq 500. Unique molecular identifiers were attached to individual cDNA molecules in the TCR library protocol so that sequencing error and PCR bias could be corrected. TCR alpha and beta chains were both sequenced, and the abundances of alpha and beta sequences in each sample were closely correlated with each other. The original pipeline was this. Decombinator V4 was used to annotate TCR sequences for V gene, J gene and CDR3. TCRs were defined as expanded if a significant change between any two time points was detected under a Poisson model with p below 0.0001. TCR abundances were normalised to the total number of TCRs sequenced in each sample and reported as counts per million. MAIT TCRs were defined by TRAV1-2 paired with TRAJ12, TRAJ20 or TRAJ33, and iNKT TCRs by TRAV10 paired with TRAJ18. A search of VDJdb, accessed on 1 November 2021, was run for TCRs annotated to CMV, EBV and SARS-CoV-2, with TCRs annotated for multiple antigens excluded. The public reads were reanalyzed by TCRdb: fastp trimming at Q25, MiXCR alignment, in-frame beta chains only. Every entry covers one CDR3 protein and lists the most common genes and DNA from its rows. These V and J calls derive from TCRdb rather than the authors' analysis. The sample table contains 55,000 to 65,000 distinct CDR3 sequences; only one count was recorded for 10% to 12% of them. Jointly, the top ten make up about 1.5% of the sample.

The paper's findings and limits, for the study overall: VDJdb matching was skewed toward anti-spike CD8 responses and likely underestimated virus-specific expansions by missing private and CD4 specificities.

The chain is made from TRBV11-2 and TRBJ2-3, with 8 bases aligning to TRBD2. The receptor comes from an adult who was a healthcare worker with PCR-confirmed SARS-CoV-2 infection or an uninfected control (not recorded which). Sequenced sample: whole blood. The DNA reads as follows: TGTGCCAGCAGCTTCGTAACGGGGGGGCTGGATACGCAGTATTTT. This encodes CASSFVTGGLDTQYF. With the rest looked up from the reference TRBV11-2 and TRBJ2-3 genes rather than sequenced, the full variable domain is EAGVAQSPRYKIIEKRQSVAFWCNPISGHATLYWYQQILGQGPKLLIQFQNNGVVDDSQLPKDRFSAERLKGVDSTLKIQPAKLEDSAVYLCASSFVTGGLDTQYFGPGTRLTVL.